The 21 T cell receptor beta chains listed next were all sequenced from one sample in a study of T cells in Graves' hyperthyroidism and ophthalmopathy. Amplification targeted TCR beta CDR3 regions from RNA transcripts. Using the HTBI primer set, a first-round RT-PCR was run on the TCR CDR3. TCRdb itself ran the multiplex PCR reads through MiXCR, one entry per CDR3 protein. The table includes under 300,000 distinct CDR3 sequences, 15% detected once. The sample consisted of blood. These receptors all stem from a woman aged 45-60 years with Graves' hyperthyroidism that later progressed to Graves' ophthalmopathy.

The chain carries TRBV10-3 and TRBJ2-1; D is possibly TRBD2 (5 bases). The CDR3 consists of 12 residues. Germline CDR1 and CDR2: ENHRY and SYGVKD. The V and J ends lost 0 bases and 13 bases respectively, with 10 bases between them. The CDR3 DNA reads TGTGCCATCAGTGAGTCGCGCGGGCTCCAGTTCTTC. Translated: CAISESRGLQFF.

This clonotype was counted a few times. V usage is TRBV18 and J usage is TRBJ1-3; D is unresolved. The CDR3 runs to 15 residues. Germline V gene lookup returns CDR1 KGHSH and CDR2 LQKENI. V lost 3 bases to trimming and J lost 4 bases, with 13 bases between them. The CDR3 region is CASSPKRNAGNTIYF. The DNA of the CDR3 is TGTGCCAGCTCACCTAAGAGGAATGCAGGAAACACCATATATTTT.

The chain is built from TRBV13 and TRBJ2-7; 8 positions match TRBD1. Germline assignment: CDR1 PRHDT and CDR2 FYEKMQ (reference sequence). The CDR3 length is 16 residues. After removal of 4 bases from V and 2 bases from J, the junction contained 10 bases not matched to a gene. The chain's CDR3 is CASSSLRDRITYEQYF. CDR3 sequence (DNA): TGTGCCAGCAGCTCATTACGGGACAGGATTACCTACGAGCAGTACTTC.

In this sample, this clonotype turned up many times. This chain connects TRBV28 to TRBJ2-7; 9 bases match TRBD1. CDR1 and CDR2 from the germline V gene are MDHEN and SYDVKM. The trim removed 6 bases at V and 1 base at J, leaving 7 bases unmatched. CDR3 length equals 15 residues. Here the CDR3 reads CASRFTGGASYEQYF. The CDR3 region has the DNA TGTGCCAGCAGATTTACAGGGGGCGCTTCCTACGAGCAGTACTTC.

In its sample, this clonotype was seen a few times. The chain recombines TRBV28 with TRBJ2-7, with D possibly TRBD2 on 6 matching bases. Trimming removed 4 bases at V and 0 bases at J, with 13 bases between. Germline V CDR1 and CDR2: MDHEN, SYDVKM. The CDR3 runs to 15 residues. The CDR3, as DNA: TGTGCCAGCAGTTCCCGCGGGGTTAGCTCCTACGAGCAGTACTTC. It yields the protein CASSSRGVSSYEQYF.

This clonotype appeared a few times. The V and J genes are TRBV19 and TRBJ2-1, with D tentatively TRBD1 or TRBD2 (6 bases each). V was trimmed by 3 bases and J by 6 bases, leaving 12 bases between them. This CDR3 region has 14 residues. Germline CDR1 LNHDA, CDR2 SQIVND (reference sequence). The CDR3 DNA reads as TGTGCCAGTAGTATTGGAGGGGGATCCAATGAGCAGTTCTTC. Translated: CASSIGGGSNEQFF.

This clonotype appeared many times. V is TRBV5-1 and J is TRBJ2-2, with no clear D. CDR1 and CDR2 from the germline V gene are SGHRS and YFSETQ. The length of the CDR3 is 16 residues. V gave up 4 bases and J gave up 4 bases, with 17 bases separating them. The CDR3 DNA follows: TGCGCCAGCAGCAGAAAAGGGTCCGGTATCACCGGGGAGCTGTTTTTT. Translating gives CASSRKGSGITGELFF.

Details on this clonotype: Since a much larger clone is just one base distant, this may be a read error. Since the CDR3 does not end with the conserved phenylalanine or tryptophan, this likely comes from a read error. The genes are TRBV2 and TRBJ2-2; 8 nucleotides match TRBD1. V was clipped by 3 bases and J by 5 bases; unmatched bases: 2. This CDR3 contains 14 residues. Germline CDR1 is SNHLY and CDR2 is FYNNEI. The CDR3 DNA follows: TGTGCCAGCAGTGACAGGGGGCAAACCGGGGAGCTGTTTTCT. It encodes CASSDRGQTGELFS.

V usage is TRBV9 and J usage is TRBJ1-6, with D uncertain. The V end was cut by 7 bases, the J end by 3 bases, with 5 bases between. The germline gives CDR1 SGDLS, CDR2 YYNGEE. This CDR3 comprises 12 residues. CDR3 protein: CASGLYNSPLHF. The CDR3 DNA is TGTGCCAGCGGACTCTATAATTCACCCCTCCACTTT.

The rearrangement links TRBV12-3 or TRBV12-4 to TRBJ1-2; D not certain. CDR3 length equals 13 residues. The V gene lost 1 base and the J gene lost 8 bases, with 11 bases spanning the gap. Written as DNA, the CDR3 is TGTGCCAGCAGTTTAGGTCCTCGCCGCGGCTACACCTTC. Protein: CASSLGPRRGYTF.

As for this clonotype: Being one base from a much bigger clone, this may be a read error. The V call is TRBV7-9, the J call TRBJ1-2; D possibly corresponds to TRBD1 (5 bases). This CDR3 comprises 16 residues. Germline assignment: CDR1 SEHNR and CDR2 FQNEAQ (reference sequence). The germline V and J ends were trimmed by 7 bases and 3 bases, with 21 bases remaining between them. The CDR3 here is CASTHSLIQVDYGYTF. In DNA form, the CDR3 reads TGTGCCAGCACCCATAGTCTGATACAGGTTGACTATGGCTACACCTTC.

This clonotype showed up many times. This chain uses TRBV2 with TRBJ1-5; D not certain. V lost 4 bases to trimming and J lost 1 base, with 8 bases between them. Germline-derived CDR1 and CDR2 are SNHLY and FYNNEI. The CDR3 is made up of 14 amino acids. CDR3 in amino acids: CASSALYSNQPQHF. For the CDR3, the DNA is TGTGCCAGCAGTGCACTATACAGCAATCAGCCCCAGCATTTT.

J is TRBJ2-7 and V is TRBV28; TRBD2 aligns across 10 bases. The CDR3 is 15 amino acids. V gave up 4 bases and J gave up 2 bases; unmatched junction bases: 5. Per germline, CDR1 MDHEN and CDR2 SYDVKM. CDR3 loop: CASSSRLAGTYEQYF. DNA of the CDR3: TGTGCCAGCAGTTCCAGACTAGCGGGTACCTACGAGCAGTACTTC.

The chain uses TRBV19 and TRBJ1-1; D call uncertain. The length of the CDR3 is 13 residues. V was shortened by 2 bases and J by 1 base, with 5 bases between the two germline ends. The germline V gene has CDR1 LNHDA and CDR2 SQIVND (reference sequence). The chain's CDR3 is CASSISPNTEAFF. The CDR3 DNA follows: TGTGCCAGTAGTATAAGTCCGAACACTGAAGCTTTCTTT.

This clonotype was counted at least ten times. The rearrangement joins TRBV7-8 to TRBJ2-1; 12 nucleotides match TRBD2. This CDR3 comprises 17 residues. Trimming cost V 4 bases and J 0 bases; bases outside gene matches: 4. Germline CDR1 is SGHVS and CDR2 is FQNEAQ. CDR3 sequence (DNA): TGTGCCAGCAGCTCTCTAGCGGGGGGGAGCTCCTACAATGAGCAGTTCTTC. This encodes CASSSLAGGSSYNEQFF.

This clonotype occurred many times. The V and J genes are TRBV6-1 and TRBJ1-4; D is ambiguous. The CDR3 sequence is 15 residues long. Germline V gene lookup returns CDR1 MNHNS and CDR2 SASEGT. V gave up 5 bases and J gave up 7 bases, with 17 bases separating them. CDR3 sequence (DNA): TGTGCCAGCAGTTACGTCGGGGAAGGGATTGAAAAACTGTTTTTT. This codes for CASSYVGEGIEKLFF.

This clonotype was found many times. The V gene is TRBV9, the J gene TRBJ2-2, with D possibly matching TRBD2 (6 bases). Germline V gene data show CDR1 as SGDLS and CDR2 as YYNGEE. V lost 0 bases, J lost 5 bases, and 17 bases lay in between. The CDR3 length is 17 residues. In DNA, the CDR3 is TGTGCCAGCAGCGTAGGGTCGGGAGTAAGGGGAACCGGGGAGCTGTTTTTT. It specifies CASSVGSGVRGTGELFF.

The rearrangement joins TRBV15 to TRBJ1-4; 11 positions match TRBD1. CDR3 length equals 14 residues. After removal of 4 bases from V and 7 bases from J, the junction contained 2 bases not matched to a gene. Germline loops: CDR1 LNHNV, CDR2 YYDKDF (reference sequence). Here the CDR3 reads CATSMDRGPEKLFF. CDR3 coding DNA: TGTGCCACCAGCATGGACAGGGGGCCTGAAAAACTGTTTTTT. Looking up the rest from reference TRBV15 and TRBJ1-4 gives the full variable domain: DAMVIQNPRYQVTQFGKPVTLSCSQTLNHNVMYWYQQKSSQAPKLLFHYYDKDFNNEADTPDNFQSRRPNTSFCFLDIRSPGLGDTAMYLCATSMDRGPEKLFFGSGTQLSVL.

This clonotype was counted at least ten times. The V gene is TRBV18, the J gene TRBJ2-7; no clear D. Germline loops: CDR1 KGHSH, CDR2 LQKENI. The V end lost 1 base, the J end lost 5 bases, and 9 bases lay between the germline ends. CDR3 size: 13 residues. Here the CDR3 reads CASSPRGFDEQYF. CDR3 nucleotide sequence: TGTGCCAGCTCACCACGGGGTTTCGACGAGCAGTACTTC.

This clonotype was recorded at least ten times. This chain links TRBV20-1 with TRBJ2-1, with 7 bases aligning to TRBD2. Germline CDR1 and CDR2: DFQATT and SNEGSKA (reference sequence). V dropped 6 bases and J dropped 6; count of bases not matched to a gene: 11. The CDR3 spans 14 residues. DNA of the CDR3: TGCAGTGCCAAGGAGGGAGGGCCATTCAATGAGCAGTTCTTC. This encodes CSAKEGGPFNEQFF.

This clonotype was detected many times. The chain has TRBV29-1 and TRBJ1-2, with 9 bases lining up with TRBD1. V shed 3 bases, J shed 8 bases, and the junction held 7 bases outside the gene matches. CDR3 size: 13 residues. CDR1 and CDR2 from the germline V gene are SQVTM and ANQGSEA. CDR3 nucleotide sequence: TGCAGCGTTGATTGGGACAGGGTTCAGGGCTACACCTTC. The encoded protein is CSVDWDRVQGYTF.